This is a list of T cell receptor beta chains from one sample in a study of T cells in Graves' hyperthyroidism and ophthalmopathy. MiXCR, applied by TCRdb to the multiplex PCR reads, yields one record per CDR3 protein. Of hundreds of thousands of distinct CDR3 sequences in the sample, roughly 15% are singletons; the top ten hold 28%. The material sequenced was blood. Receptors originate from a woman between 18 and 29 years old with Graves' ophthalmopathy. The CDR3 runs from the conserved cysteine through the conserved F or W. The D gene is left open where the match is weak. The size entry is marked missing in some rows and otherwise reads once, few, many or a size class.

TRBV5-5	.	many	TRBJ1-1	CASSLGGRGSNTEAFF	TGTGCCAGCAGCTTGGGGGGCCGGGGGTCGAACACTGAAGCTTTCTTT
TRBV20-1	TRBD2	.	TRBJ2-7	CSARGPGLAGGFSYEQYF	TGCAGTGCTAGAGGTCCGGGTCTAGCGGGAGGTTTCTCCTACGAGCAGTACTTC
TRBV27	TRBD1	many	TRBJ1-1	CASSPWTGLNTEAFF	TGTGCCAGCAGTCCCTGGACAGGGCTGAACACTGAAGCTTTCTTT
TRBV6-5	.	.	TRBJ2-7	CASSYQGTPYEQYF	TGTGCCAGCAGTTACCAGGGGACCCCCTACGAGCAGTACTTC
TRBV6-2/TRBV6-3	.	many	TRBJ2-3	CASSYPGTWSTQYF	TGTGCCAGCAGTTATCCGGGAACCTGGTCTACGCAGTATTTT
TRBV6-2/TRBV6-3	.	many	TRBJ2-7	CASSRPGYEQYF	TGTGCCAGCAGCCGACCGGGATACGAGCAGTACTTC
TRBV6-2/TRBV6-3	.	many	TRBJ1-6	CASSYSRTDSPLHF	TGTGCCAGCAGTTACTCCCGAACAGATTCACCCCTCCACTTT
TRBV4-1	TRBD1	many	TRBJ1-1	CASSQPTGGNSEAFF	TGCGCCAGCAGCCAGCCTACAGGGGGCAATTCTGAAGCTTTCTTT
TRBV6-1	TRBD2	many	TRBJ2-1	CASRPTSGRTGDEQFF	TGTGCCAGCAGACCGACTAGCGGGAGGACGGGCGATGAGCAGTTCTTC
TRBV20-1	.	many	TRBJ1-6	CSAGRGFGDSPLHF	TGCAGTGCTGGCAGGGGATTTGGGGATTCACCCCTCCACTTT
TRBV6-1	TRBD2	many	TRBJ2-3	CASSDGTRYADTQYF	TGTGCCAGCAGCGACGGGACTAGGTATGCAGATACGCAGTATTTT
TRBV6-1	.	many	TRBJ1-1	CASSRRGFLGNTEAFF	TGTGCCAGCAGTCGTCGAGGATTTTTGGGCAACACTGAAGCTTTCTTT
TRBV6-5	.	many	TRBJ1-2	CASSYEVGYTF	TGTGCCAGCAGTTACGAGGTTGGCTACACCTTC
TRBV4-1	.	many	TRBJ2-1	CASSLTSRLDYNEQFF	TGCGCCAGCAGCCTCACCTCTAGGTTGGACTACAATGAGCAGTTCTTC
TRBV13	TRBD1	many	TRBJ2-2	CASSARQGPPGTGELFF	TGTGCCAGCAGCGCCCGACAGGGCCCCCCGGGAACCGGGGAGCTGTTTTTT
TRBV14	TRBD2	many	TRBJ2-1	CASSLGLNYNEQFF	TGTGCCAGCAGCCTGGGACTAAACTACAATGAGCAGTTCTTC
TRBV20-1	.	many	TRBJ2-3	CSARVSSGDTQYF	TGCAGTGCTAGAGTGTCGAGCGGAGATACGCAGTATTTT
TRBV5-1	TRBD2	many	TRBJ2-7	CASSPAGGSYEQYF	TGCGCCAGCAGCCCGGCGGGGGGCTCCTACGAGCAGTACTTC
TRBV24-1	.	many	TRBJ2-7	CATSDLQGYEQYF	TGTGCCACCAGTGATTTACAGGGCTACGAGCAGTACTTC